These T cell receptor beta chains were read from a single sample in a study of blood T cell repertoires in COVID-19. The method was immunoSEQ multiplex PCR; TCRdb's version includes in-frame clones alone and lacks a portion of them. The data contain more than 45,000 clones, approximately 88% of them singletons. The sequenced sample consisted of peripheral blood. The source is a human donor in a cohort sampled during active COVID-19. The CDR3 runs from the conserved cysteine through the conserved F or W. Size is omitted from some rows. Given values are once, few, many or a class for expanded clones.

j_call,v_call,clone_size,cdr3_aa
TRBJ2-2,TRBV19,once,CASSINPSANTGELFF
TRBJ1-6,TRBV14,NA,CASSPGMQNSPLHF
TRBJ2-1,TRBV28,NA,CASSLNYNEQFF
TRBJ2-1,TRBV7-9,NA,CASSSYGLAWNEQFF
TRBJ2-6,TRBV30,NA,CAWSVFRGTGANVLTF
TRBJ1-1,TRBV3-1/TRBV3-2,once,CASSQDLQGRAFF
TRBJ2-5,TRBV5-1,NA,CASSLGGGAGETQYF
TRBJ2-1,TRBV18,NA,CASRGQGQGFSNEQFF
TRBJ2-7,TRBV6-2/TRBV6-3,NA,CASSYWGRGSYEQYF
TRBJ2-2,TRBV13,NA,CASRPDTNTGELFF
TRBJ2-2,TRBV23-1,once,CASSQSEWRTGELFF
TRBJ2-7,TRBV30,NA,CAWSLSDRLYEQYF
TRBJ2-5,TRBV7-8,NA,CASSLETGSGETQYF
TRBJ2-3,TRBV4-3,NA,CASSLGAASGETQYF
TRBJ1-1,TRBV3-1/TRBV3-2,NA,CASSPRGSTEAFF
TRBJ2-7,TRBV4-1,NA,CASSLGQASSYEQYF
TRBJ1-2,TRBV19,NA,CASSIAQGASFGYTF
TRBJ2-1,TRBV7-2,NA,CASSLQGQGAGNEQFF
TRBJ1-2,TRBV6-2/TRBV6-3,NA,CASSYGGQPNYGYTF
TRBJ2-1,TRBV15,NA,CATSRDAASGTNEQFF
TRBJ2-1,TRBV18,NA,CASSPPKGLAGGPSYNEQFF
TRBJ2-3,TRBV6-4,NA,CASSDSAGGGLKDTQYF
TRBJ1-1,TRBV7-9,NA,CASCQMNTEAFF
TRBJ2-1,TRBV7-2,NA,CASTLAGGSSYNEQFF
TRBJ2-3,TRBV11-2,NA,CASSLAGTDTQYF
TRBJ1-1,TRBV18,NA,CASSLQANTEAFF
TRBJ2-1,TRBV28,NA,CASSLTGQREGNEQFF
TRBJ2-2,TRBV11-3,once,CASSGGGGITGELFF
TRBJ1-2,TRBV28,few,CASSLTTGGGGYTF